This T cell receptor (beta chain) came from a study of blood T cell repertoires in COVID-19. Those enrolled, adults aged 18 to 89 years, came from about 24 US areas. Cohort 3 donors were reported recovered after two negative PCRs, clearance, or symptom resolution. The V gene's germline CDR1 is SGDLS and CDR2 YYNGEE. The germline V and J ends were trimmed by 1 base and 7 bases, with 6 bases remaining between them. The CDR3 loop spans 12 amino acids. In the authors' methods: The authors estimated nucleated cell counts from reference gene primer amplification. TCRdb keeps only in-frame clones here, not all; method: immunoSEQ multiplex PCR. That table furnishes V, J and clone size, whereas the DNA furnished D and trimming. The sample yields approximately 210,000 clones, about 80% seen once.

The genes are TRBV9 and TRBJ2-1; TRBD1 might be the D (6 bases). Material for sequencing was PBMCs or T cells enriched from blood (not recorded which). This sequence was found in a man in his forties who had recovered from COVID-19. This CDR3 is CASSVQGNEQFF. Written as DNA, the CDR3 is TGTGCCAGCAGCGTACAGGGGAATGAGCAGTTCTTC.